This passage covers 10 T cell receptor beta chains from one sample sequenced in a study of CD8 T cells in Susac syndrome. When the RNA was reverse transcribed, random hexamers were used with an input of about 0.5 to 1 ug. A single record per CDR3 protein comes from TCRdb applying MiXCR to the immunoSEQ multiplex PCR reads. The table has about 84,000 distinct CDR3 sequences, around 96% seen once. What was sequenced was CD8+ T cells from PBMCs. The source of these receptors is a human donor with Susac syndrome.

The chain links TRBV12-3 or TRBV12-4 to TRBJ2-7, with 7 bases matching TRBD1. The CDR3 extends over 14 amino acids. V lost 4 bases to trimming and J lost 2 bases; unmatched junction nucleotides: 5. CDR3 sequence: CASSSGTVTYEQYF. The CDR3 DNA sequence: TGTGCCAGCAGTTCAGGGACAGTAACCTACGAGCAGTACTTC.

The chain links TRBV27 to TRBJ2-7; either TRBD1 or TRBD2 may supply D (6 bases each). Per germline, CDR1 MNHEY and CDR2 SMNVEV (reference sequence). The CDR3 sequence is 17 residues long. The V and J ends lost 2 bases and 2 bases respectively, with 19 bases between them. The CDR3 sequence is CASSLASGGHRAYEQYF. Written as DNA, the CDR3 is TGTGCCAGCAGTTTAGCCTCTGGGGGGCACAGAGCCTACGAGCAGTACTTC.

The J gene is TRBJ2-3, the V gene TRBV2; D unresolved. V dropped 8 bases and J dropped 2 bases, with 8 bases sitting between them. Germline V gene lookup returns CDR1 SNHLY and CDR2 FYNNEI. CDR3 length equals 12 residues. CDR3 residues: CASYQLTDTQYF. In DNA form, the CDR3 reads TGTGCCAGCTACCAGCTCACAGATACGCAGTATTTT.

This rearrangement joins TRBV15 to TRBJ2-5; TRBD2 aligns across 8 bases. Unmatched junction bases numbered 3, after V lost 0 bases and J lost 0 bases. Germline V gene sequence: CDR1 LNHNV, CDR2 YYDKDF (reference sequence). The CDR3 has 16 amino acids. The CDR3 here is CATSREASGHQETQYF. As DNA, the CDR3 is TGTGCCACCAGCAGAGAGGCTAGCGGGCACCAAGAGACCCAGTACTTC.

The gene calls are TRBV20-1 and TRBJ1-1; D gene unclear. With 6 bases removed from V and 0 bases from J, the gap between germline ends came to 5 bases. CDR1 DFQATT and CDR2 SNEGSKA come from the germline V gene (reference sequence). The CDR3 runs to 11 residues. The CDR3, as DNA: TGCAGTGCCTATGTGAACACTGAAGCTTTCTTT. This gives the protein CSAYVNTEAFF.

The V call is TRBV12-3 or TRBV12-4, the J call TRBJ2-2, with D possibly being TRBD2 (6 bases). The CDR3 spans 15 residues. V was cut by 3 bases and J by 5 bases, with 13 bases left in between. The CDR3 sequence: CASSFRGAGTGELFF. CDR3 DNA sequence: TGTGCCAGCAGTTTTAGGGGTGCGGGGACCGGGGAGCTGTTTTTT.

V is TRBV7-8 and J is TRBJ2-2; 10 bases match TRBD1. Looked up from germline, CDR1 is SGHVS and CDR2 is FQNEAQ. Trimming cost V 1 base and J 0 bases; bases outside gene matches: 5. The CDR3 spans 18 residues. For the CDR3, the DNA is TGTGCCAGCAGCTTAGAGCCGGGGACAGGGGCGAACACCGGGGAGCTGTTTTTT. The encoded protein is CASSLEPGTGANTGELFF.

This rearrangement joins TRBV5-1 to TRBJ2-7, with 9 positions matching TRBD2. J lost 4 bases, V lost 4 bases, and 6 bases had no gene match. CDR3 length: 14 amino acids. Germline loops: CDR1 SGHRS, CDR2 YFSETQ. The CDR3 nucleotides are TGCGCCAGCAGCGCCGGGACTAGCCGGTACGAGCAGTACTTC. Translating gives CASSAGTSRYEQYF.

The chain is built from TRBV11-1 and TRBJ1-1; tentative D call: TRBD1 (5 bases). CDR1 and CDR2 (germline): SGHAT, FQDESV (reference sequence). The length of the CDR3 is 13 residues. The germline V and J ends were trimmed by 7 bases and 9 bases, with 18 bases remaining between them. The CDR3 sequence is CASTTRGSWKAFF. The CDR3 nucleotides read TGTGCCAGCACGACCCGGGGGAGTTGGAAAGCTTTCTTT.

The rearrangement links TRBV19 to TRBJ2-5; D ambiguous. The germline gives CDR1 LNHDA, CDR2 SQIVND (reference sequence). The CDR3 runs to 12 residues. Between the trimmed V and J ends, which lost 10 bases and 4 bases, there was a span of 13 bases. As DNA, the CDR3 is TGTGCCACTACGGACGCGTTAGAGACCCAGTACTTC. It codes for CATTDALETQYF.